These 14 T cell receptor beta chains came from one sample sequenced in a study of cytomegalovirus exposure and HLA in healthy donors (dated by TCRdb to 2016 to 2017). Libraries were prepared through the immunoSEQ multiplex PCR assay. A mixture of 60 forward primers for TCR Vbeta segments and 13 reverse primers for TCR Jbeta segments was used in the multiplex PCR. Imported from immuneACCESS, the table was reduced by TCRdb to in-frame sequences with V and J called. These copies leave out some clones; in studies compared against another copy, an unresolved V gene accounts for under half, and the cause of the remainder is not known. The sample contains about 120,000 clones, around 82% of them found a single time. The top ten clonotypes cover about 11% of the sample. The sequenced sample consisted of PBMCs. These receptors originate from a man aged 25 to 40 in good health and CMV-seropositive.

The chain is built from TRBV30 and TRBJ2-3; 8 positions agree with TRBD2. The CDR3 sequence is 16 residues long. J was trimmed by 3 bases and V by 1 base; bases with no gene match: 9. In germline, CDR1 is GTSNPN, CDR2 SVGIG (reference sequence). The CDR3 sequence is CAWSAASGGETDTQYF. CDR3 DNA sequence: TGTGCCTGGAGTGCGGCTTCGGGAGGGGAAACAGATACGCAGTATTTT.

This rearrangement joins TRBV7-2 to TRBJ2-5; TRBD2 aligns across 10 bases. Per the germline V gene, CDR1 is SGHTA and CDR2 is FQGNSA. There are 15 residues in the CDR3. V dropped 1 base and J dropped 5; count of bases not matched to a gene: 4. The CDR3 is CASSLDTSGMETQYF. Written as DNA, the CDR3 is TGTGCCAGCAGCTTAGATACTAGCGGGATGGAGACCCAGTACTTC.

The gene calls are TRBV6-5 and TRBJ1-2; TRBD1 might be the D (6 bases). The length of the CDR3 is 15 residues. Trimming took off 2 bases at V and 4 bases at J, with 14 bases between the two ends. Germline V lookup: CDR1 MNHEY, CDR2 SVGAGI. The CDR3 DNA reads as TGTGCCAGCAGTTACGAAGGTGGACAGATCTATGGCTACACCTTC. Translation: CASSYEGGQIYGYTF.

The J gene is TRBJ1-4, the V gene TRBV6-1; perhaps TRBD1 as D (6 bases). This CDR3 spans 15 amino acids. The germline gives CDR1 MNHNS, CDR2 SASEGT. The V end was cut by 4 bases, the J end by 5 bases, with 14 bases between. DNA of the CDR3: TGTGCCAGCAGTGGGTTCAGGGGTGCAAATGAAAAACTGTTTTTT. The encoded protein is CASSGFRGANEKLFF.

This chain joins TRBV11-2 and TRBJ2-3; tentatively, D is TRBD1 (5 bases). Looked up from germline, CDR1 is SGHAT and CDR2 is FQNNGV. The CDR3 has 14 residues. Between the trimmed V and J ends, which lost 5 bases and 1 base, there was a span of 10 bases. The chain's CDR3 is CASSQQGGTDTQYF. DNA for the CDR3: TGTGCCAGCAGCCAGCAGGGTGGCACAGATACGCAGTATTTT. The entire variable domain, with the rest obtained from reference TRBV11-2 and TRBJ2-3, is as follows: EAGVAQSPRYKIIEKRQSVAFWCNPISGHATLYWYQQILGQGPKLLIQFQNNGVVDDSQLPKDRFSAERLKGVDSTLKIQPAKLEDSAVYLCASSQQGGTDTQYFGPGTRLTVL.

This clone was picked up one time. This chain joins TRBV6-1 and TRBJ1-3; 8 bases are a match to TRBD1. Germline trimming cut 0 bases from V and 1 base from J; bases unmatched to any gene: 14. Germline lookup yields CDR1 MNHNS and CDR2 SASEGT. The CDR3 is made up of 20 amino acids. The CDR3 bases are TGTGCCAGCAGTGAAGCGTGGGGCAGGGGGCGCCTAAAATCTGGAAACACCATATATTTT. Translated, it gives CASSEAWGRGRLKSGNTIYF.

The chain couples TRBV9 to TRBJ2-5; TRBD2 matches at 11 bases. Germline-derived CDR1 and CDR2 are SGDLS and YYNGEE. The CDR3 is 16 amino acids. V dropped 0 bases and J dropped 5; count of bases not matched to a gene: 6. CDR3 sequence (DNA): TGTGCCAGCAGCGTAGGAGGGACTAGCGGTTGGGAGACCCAGTACTTC. As protein: CASSVGGTSGWETQYF.

This clone has only one observation. The V and J genes are TRBV5-1 and TRBJ2-7; TRBD1 matches at 9 bases. CDR1 and CDR2 from the germline V gene are SGHRS and YFSETQ. CDR3 length: 13 residues. Trimming cost V 7 bases and J 1 base; bases outside gene matches: 3. The CDR3 DNA sequence: TGCGCCAGCCGACAGGGGGTGTCCTACGAGCAGTACTTC. Amino acid sequence: CASRQGVSYEQYF.

The CDR3 nucleotides read TGTGCCAGCACCCGCGTAGGGAGGGAGCAGTACTTC. This sequence encodes CASTRVGREQYF. The chain uses TRBV5-6 and TRBJ2-7; the D gene is possibly TRBD2 (6 bases). V lost 6 bases, J lost 7 bases, and 14 bases lay in between. The germline gives CDR1 SGHDT, CDR2 YYEEEE. This CDR3 has 12 residues.

The chain couples TRBV5-1 to TRBJ2-1; TRBD1 agrees at 8 bases. Germline CDR1 SGHRS, CDR2 YFSETQ. Germline trimming cut 4 bases from V and 5 bases from J; bases unmatched to any gene: 8. This CDR3 is 15 amino acids long. CDR3 in amino acids: CASSPYPGQDNEQFF. As DNA, the CDR3 is TGCGCCAGCAGCCCATACCCGGGACAGGACAATGAGCAGTTCTTC.

The chain joins TRBV6-1 to TRBJ2-5; tentatively, D is TRBD2 (6 bases). Germline V lookup: CDR1 MNHNS, CDR2 SASEGT. V was cut by 3 bases and J by 0 bases, with 11 bases left in between. The CDR3 totals 15 residues. This CDR3 is CASSDSGVYQETQYF. The CDR3 DNA sequence: TGTGCCAGCAGTGATAGCGGAGTCTACCAAGAGACCCAGTACTTC.

A single count supports this clone. The genes are TRBV30 and TRBJ1-1, with no clear D. V was clipped by 1 base and J by 2 bases, with 8 bases between them. Germline CDR1 reads GTSNPN; CDR2 reads SVGIG (reference sequence). CDR3 length: 13 residues. CDR3 in DNA: TGTGCCTGGAGTGCCCACTATAACACTGAAGCTTTCTTT. Protein sequence: CAWSAHYNTEAFF.

The gene calls are TRBV28 and TRBJ2-6, with D perhaps TRBD2 (5 bases). The CDR3 totals 17 residues. V lost 4 bases, J lost 0 bases, and 13 bases lay in between. Germline V gene sequence: CDR1 MDHEN, CDR2 SYDVKM. The CDR3 DNA reads TGTGCCAGCAGTTCCCCAGGACTGCGCTCTGGGGCCAACGTCCTGACTTTC. This sequence encodes CASSSPGLRSGANVLTF.

The chain carries TRBV28 and TRBJ1-1; unclear D gene. V was cut by 8 bases and J by 0 bases, with 16 bases left in between. The CDR3 has 15 residues. Germline V lookup: CDR1 MDHEN, CDR2 SYDVKM. CDR3: CASGPPRRLNTEAFF. The DNA for the CDR3 is TGTGCCAGCGGGCCCCCCAGGCGACTGAACACTGAAGCTTTCTTT.